The sequence of this TCR beta chain was determined in a study of blood T cells in healthy people across ages. In the case of this clonotype: The antigen remains unidentified.

A second PCR, run for about 7 to 11 cycles, used a sample-barcoded 5' primer plus a J-beta primer mix. TCRdb processed the 5' RACE reads anew with MiXCR; each CDR3 protein has one entry. The sample lists more than 650,000 distinct CDR3 sequences; 22% were seen once. Germline V gene sequence: CDR1 LGHDT, CDR2 YNNKEL (reference sequence). With V trimmed by 4 bases and J by 7 bases, 9 bases remained unmatched. The CDR3 loop spans 14 amino acids. Study findings and constraints: Diversity of TCR beta per million T cells declined in a roughly linear way with age.

This rearrangement joins TRBV3-1 to TRBJ1-1; 7 bases line up with TRBD1. This clonotype originated in a man between 70 and 80 years old in good health. Specimen: blood. The CDR3 nucleotides are TGTGCCAGCAGCCGAACCCGGGACAGAGATGAAGCTTTCTTT. This codes for CASSRTRDRDEAFF.